The clone carrying this TCR beta chain was recorded at least ten times. Unique molecular identifiers were incorporated when the TCRbeta library was constructed. TCRdb analysed the PCR reads with MiXCR anew, one entry per CDR3 protein. The sample holds 210,000 or so distinct CDR3 sequences, around 9.6% seen once. This sample was taken from a study of T-cell reconstitution after alpha-beta-depleted transplantation in children. CDR1 is MNHEY, CDR2 SVGAGI, per germline. Trimming shortened V by 0 bases and J by 4 bases, and 12 bases separated the two germline ends. This CDR3 has 15 amino acids. This sequence originates from a human donor who donated a stem cell graft to a child with acute lymphoblastic leukemia. The source material was PBMCs from the stem cell graft donor, sampled from the stem cell graft. V gene TRBV6-5 combines with J gene TRBJ1-1, with D possibly TRBD1 on 5 matching bases. The CDR3 DNA reads TGTGCCAGCAGTTACTCGATTGGGGACGCCACTGAAGCTTTCTTT. It yields the protein CASSYSIGDATEAFF.